This TCR beta chain was sequenced in a study of early T cells in non-severe SARS-CoV-2 infection. The overall study: Alpha and beta chains were unpaired, from unsorted whole-blood bulk RNA.

Unique molecular identifiers were added to individual cDNA molecules. From the 5' RACE reads, TCRdb called clonotypes with MiXCR, one entry per CDR3 protein. The sample lists about 72,000 distinct CDR3 sequences; over 9.5% were seen once. The CDR3 contains 17 residues. J lost 1 base, V lost 5 bases, and 12 bases had no gene match. CDR1 SGHTA and CDR2 FQGNSA come from the germline V gene. Whole-study findings and limits: Missing private and CD4 specificities, VDJdb matching favored anti-spike CD8 responses.

This clonotype appeared a few times. Its antigen is not identified. This clonotype was sampled from an adult who was a healthcare worker with PCR-confirmed SARS-CoV-2 infection or an uninfected control (not recorded which). V and J are TRBV7-2 and TRBJ2-3; 7 nucleotides align to TRBD2. Specimen: whole blood, collected at baseline. The CDR3 region has the DNA TGTGCCAGCAGCCCGCCGCCCAGGACTAGACGCACAGATACGCAGTATTTT. Its translation is CASSPPPRTRRTDTQYF. Combining the CDR3 with reference TRBV7-2 and TRBJ2-3 gives the whole variable domain GAGVSQSPSNKVTEKGKDVELRCDPISGHTALYWYRQSLGQGLEFLIYFQGNSAPDKSGLPSDRFSAERTGGSVSTLTIQRTQQEDSAVYLCASSPPPRTRRTDTQYFGPGTRLTVL.